Included here is one T cell receptor beta chain sequence, with context. Its antigen is not known. Sequencing used immunoSEQ multiplex PCR; TCRdb keeps in-frame clones, though not all of them. The data contain 90,000 to 140,000 clones, around 86% of them singletons. CDR3 length equals 12 residues. CDR1 is MGHRA and CDR2 is YSYEKL in the germline V gene. Trimming took off 2 bases at V and 2 bases at J, with 3 bases between the two ends. This specimen comes from a study of cytomegalovirus exposure and HLA in healthy donors. Study findings and constraints: Cytomegalovirus association was listed for 164 TCR beta chains.

It was the roughly 130-subject validation cohort, separate from the roughly 700-subject first cohort, to which the donors belonged. The clonotype originates from a woman aged 18-30 years in good health and CMV-seropositive. The material sequenced was PBMCs. V is TRBV4-1 and J is TRBJ2-5; D is unresolved. The CDR3 reads CASSQLQETQYF. DNA of the CDR3: TGCGCCAGCAGCCAACTTCAAGAGACCCAGTACTTC.